This is a list of T cell receptor beta chains from one sample in a study of T cell responses to AZD1222 COVID-19 vaccine. The method was immunoSEQ multiplex PCR; TCRdb's version includes in-frame clones alone and lacks a portion of them. The sample consists of fewer than 200,000 clones, 75% to 90% of them appearing once. The input for sequencing was peripheral blood, taken on day 0 of AZD1222 vaccination. The receptors here all came from an adult in good health. CDR3s include the opening cysteine and the closing phenylalanine or tryptophan. The D gene is left open where the match is weak. Clone size appears in some rows only: once, few, many, or a class for an expanded clone.

d_gene,len,abundance,j_gene,v_gene,CDR3nt,CDR3aa
NA,14,NA,TRBJ1-3,TRBV7-9,TGTGCCAGCAGCTCTCAGGGCATCGGAAACACCATATATTTT,CASSSQGIGNTIYF
NA,10,NA,TRBJ2-1,TRBV7-9,TGTGCCAGCCCAGGGGGGGACGAGTTCTTC,CASPGGDEFF
NA,12,NA,TRBJ2-7,TRBV2,TGTGCCAGCAGTGAAGCCCTCTACGAGCAGTACTTC,CASSEALYEQYF
NA,15,NA,TRBJ2-5,TRBV5-4,TGTGCCAGCAGCTTGGCCCACGGGAAAGGGGAGACCCAGTACTTC,CASSLAHGKGETQYF
TRBD1,16,NA,TRBJ1-4,TRBV5-1,TGCGCCAGCACCTGGGACAGGGAAGCAACTAATGAAAAACTGTTTTTT,CASTWDREATNEKLFF
NA,11,NA,TRBJ2-1,TRBV18,TGTGCCAGCTCACCTTTCAATGAGCAGTTCTTC,CASSPFNEQFF
NA,14,NA,TRBJ1-5,TRBV19,TGTGCCAGTAGTATAGTGGCAGGGAACCAGCCCCAGCATTTT,CASSIVAGNQPQHF
TRBD1,18,NA,TRBJ1-6,TRBV4-2,TGTGCCAGCAGCCAGGCAGGGACAGGGGCGGCACTTAATTCACCCCTCCACTTT,CASSQAGTGAALNSPLHF
NA,15,NA,TRBJ1-3,TRBV10-2,TGCGCCAGCAGTGACTACAGGGCCTCTGGAAACACCATATATTTT,CASSDYRASGNTIYF
TRBD1,15,NA,TRBJ1-5,TRBV2,TGTGCCAGCAAGGAGGGGGCGGGTGGCAATCAGCCCCAGCATTTT,CASKEGAGGNQPQHF
NA,12,NA,TRBJ1-6,TRBV12-3/TRBV12-4,TGTGCCAGCAGTGCGAGGGACACCCCCCTCCACTTT,CASSARDTPLHF
TRBD2,18,NA,TRBJ2-3,TRBV6-6,TGTGCCAGCAGTCGGAAGGAGCTAGCGGGCCTTAGCACAGATACGCAGTATTTT,CASSRKELAGLSTDTQYF
NA,14,NA,TRBJ1-2,TRBV19,TGTGCCAGTAGCAGCCACGGGGTGAACTATGGCTACACCTTC,CASSSHGVNYGYTF
NA,14,NA,TRBJ2-1,TRBV5-8,TGTGCCAGCAGACCCCCGGCGGCCTACAATGAGCAGTTCTTC,CASRPPAAYNEQFF
TRBD1,16,NA,TRBJ1-1,TRBV27,TGTGCCAGCAGTTCTCGGACAGGATTTTGGGACACTGAAGCTTTCTTT,CASSSRTGFWDTEAFF
NA,15,NA,TRBJ1-2,TRBV5-1,TGCGCCAGCAGCTTGGAAGGGACCTCTAACTATGGCTACACCTTC,CASSLEGTSNYGYTF
NA,12,NA,TRBJ2-3,TRBV15,TGTGCCACCAGCAGAGACAGGGATACGCAGTATTTT,CATSRDRDTQYF
NA,14,NA,TRBJ1-2,TRBV4-2,TGTGCCAGCAGCCAAGATCAGGTTCAGGGACCGTACACCTTC,CASSQDQVQGPYTF
TRBD1,14,NA,TRBJ2-7,TRBV10-3,TGTGCCATCAGTGAGTTGCAGGGGGCGTATGAGCAGTACTTC,CAISELQGAYEQYF
TRBD1,14,NA,TRBJ2-5,TRBV6-5,TGTGCCAGCAAGAGGGACAGCTACCAAGAGACCCAGTACTTC,CASKRDSYQETQYF
NA,13,NA,TRBJ1-2,TRBV12-3/TRBV12-4,TGTGCCAGCAGTTTTTTGGGGTCCTATGGCTACACCTTC,CASSFLGSYGYTF
NA,16,NA,TRBJ1-3,TRBV10-3,TGTGCCATCAGTGACAGGGAGCGGCCCTTAGGAAACACCATATATTTT,CAISDRERPLGNTIYF
TRBD2,16,NA,TRBJ2-7,TRBV9,TGTGCCAGCAGCGTCATGTCCAGCGGGGTTACAGTCGAGCAGTACTTC,CASSVMSSGVTVEQYF
NA,13,NA,TRBJ2-7,TRBV18,TGTGCCAGCTCACCACCGGGGGGATACGAGCAGTACTTC,CASSPPGGYEQYF
TRBD2,14,once,TRBJ2-5,TRBV7-2,TGTGCCAGCAGAGCCGGGACTAGACAAGAGACCCAGTACTTC,CASRAGTRQETQYF
TRBD2,13,NA,TRBJ2-3,TRBV27,TGTGCCACCCGAGCTAGCGGGAGCGATACGCAGTATTTT,CATRASGSDTQYF
NA,13,NA,TRBJ2-2,TRBV19,TGTGCCAGTAGTCACGGGACCACCGGGGAGCTGTTTTTT,CASSHGTTGELFF
NA,13,NA,TRBJ1-1,TRBV5-1,TGCGCCAGCAGCATTGGAACGAACACTGAAGCTTTCTTT,CASSIGTNTEAFF
NA,13,NA,TRBJ2-1,TRBV6-5,TGTGCCATTCCCAGTGGACAGTACAATGAGCAGTTCTTC,CAIPSGQYNEQFF
NA,17,once,TRBJ2-2,TRBV11-2,TGTGCCAGCAGCTTAGATTCCCATGGGCTTAACACCGGGGAGCTGTTTTTT,CASSLDSHGLNTGELFF
NA,17,NA,TRBJ2-7,TRBV6-4,TGTGCCAGCAGTGAGTCGTACGGGGGTCCTACACTCTACGAACTCACCTTC,CASSESYGGPTLYELTF
NA,13,NA,TRBJ2-1,TRBV11-3,TGTGCCAGCAGCTTAGGGCCTTCGAATGAGCAGTTCTTC,CASSLGPSNEQFF
NA,16,once,TRBJ1-3,TRBV19,TGTGCCAGTAATCTACAGGGAGGAAGCTCTGGAAACACCATATATTTT,CASNLQGGSSGNTIYF
TRBD1,16,NA,TRBJ1-3,TRBV19,TGTGCCAGTAGTATGGACAGGGGTGGTTTCGGAAACACCATATATTTT,CASSMDRGGFGNTIYF
NA,15,NA,TRBJ1-4,TRBV5-6,TGTGCCAGCAGCTTGGTGGGGGGCACTAATGAAAAACTGTTTTTT,CASSLVGGTNEKLFF
TRBD2,17,NA,TRBJ2-1,TRBV18,TGTGCCAGCTCAGGAGGCCCAGGGCTAGCGGTCGGAGATGAGCAGTTCTTC,CASSGGPGLAVGDEQFF
TRBD1,17,NA,TRBJ2-2,TRBV5-1,TGCGCCAGCAGTTCTGTTCCCGGGACAGGAGGGGCCGGGGAGCTGTTTTTT,CASSSVPGTGGAGELFF
TRBD1,16,NA,TRBJ1-2,TRBV7-9,TGTGCCAGCAGCCTAATAGGACAGGGTGCCAACTATGGCTACACCTTC,CASSLIGQGANYGYTF
NA,15,NA,TRBJ2-1,TRBV24-1,TGTGCCACCAGTGGAGGGCAGGGATCCTACAATGAGCAGTTCTTC,CATSGGQGSYNEQFF
TRBD2,14,NA,TRBJ2-5,TRBV30,TGTGCCTGGAGTAAGGGACTAGCGGTGGAGACCCAGTACTTC,CAWSKGLAVETQYF
TRBD2,19,NA,TRBJ2-1,TRBV5-1,TGCGCCAGCCGACCCCTGGCTAGCGGGGTCAGGAGCTCCTACAATGAGCAGTTCTTC,CASRPLASGVRSSYNEQFF